Listed below are T cell receptor beta chains from one sample, sequenced in a study of blood T cell repertoires in COVID-19. Clones were sequenced by immunoSEQ multiplex PCR, and TCRdb holds only the in-frame ones, with some missing. The table lists a few hundred thousand clones, 90% to 95% of them singletons. Material: PBMCs or T cells enriched from blood (not recorded which). The receptors originated from a human donor in a cohort exposed to, infected with or recovered from COVID-19 (not recorded which). The donor label of this sample is uncertain. Each CDR3 is given with its conserved first and last residue. D genes are given only for firm matches. Rows give clone size only sometimes, using once, few, many, or a class for an expanded clone.

d_call: -
j_call: TRBJ1-2
clone_size: -
v_call: TRBV29-1
cdr3_aa: CSVEVSGGRGYTF
cdr3_nt: TGCAGCGTTGAAGTTTCCGGGGGGCGAGGCTACACCTTC

d_call: TRBD1
j_call: TRBJ1-1
clone_size: -
v_call: TRBV30
cdr3_aa: CAWNRDRGGVAFF
cdr3_nt: TGTGCCTGGAACCGCGACAGGGGAGGTGTAGCTTTCTTT

d_call: -
j_call: TRBJ2-6
clone_size: -
v_call: TRBV6-5
cdr3_aa: CASSYSGGSGANVLTF
cdr3_nt: TGTGCCAGCAGTTACTCCGGTGGCTCTGGGGCCAACGTCCTGACTTTC

d_call: -
j_call: TRBJ1-2
clone_size: -
v_call: TRBV21-1
cdr3_aa: CASSNRLGAIRFLAYGYTF
cdr3_nt: TGTGCCAGCAGCAACCGCCTAGGGGCCATTCGATTCTTGGCATATGGCTACACCTTC

d_call: TRBD2
j_call: TRBJ2-4
clone_size: -
v_call: TRBV7-8
cdr3_aa: CASSSGLAGGLAKNIQYF
cdr3_nt: TGTGCCAGCAGCTCCGGACTAGCGGGGGGGTTAGCCAAAAACATTCAGTACTTC

d_call: -
j_call: TRBJ1-2
clone_size: once
v_call: TRBV5-1
cdr3_aa: CASSAQSLGYTF
cdr3_nt: TGCGCCAGCAGCGCACAGAGTCTTGGCTACACCTTC

d_call: TRBD1
j_call: TRBJ1-5
clone_size: -
v_call: TRBV18
cdr3_aa: CASSHGDRGSQPQHF
cdr3_nt: TGTGCCAGCTCACATGGGGACAGGGGGAGTCAGCCCCAGCATTTT

d_call: TRBD1
j_call: TRBJ2-1
clone_size: -
v_call: TRBV24-1
cdr3_aa: CATSDRSGGSYNEQFF
cdr3_nt: TGTGCCACCAGTGATCGGTCAGGGGGCTCCTACAATGAGCAGTTCTTC

d_call: TRBD1
j_call: TRBJ2-6
clone_size: once
v_call: TRBV7-3
cdr3_aa: CASSLVGGAGANVLTF
cdr3_nt: TGTGCCAGCAGCTTAGTAGGGGGCGCCGGGGCCAACGTCCTGACTTTC

d_call: -
j_call: TRBJ2-2
clone_size: -
v_call: TRBV7-7
cdr3_aa: CASSKREGQAGELFF
cdr3_nt: TGTGCCAGCAGTAAGAGGGAAGGGCAGGCCGGGGAGCTGTTTTTT

d_call: TRBD2
j_call: TRBJ2-7
clone_size: -
v_call: TRBV5-1
cdr3_aa: CASSLDSGGVPYEQYF
cdr3_nt: TGCGCCAGCAGCTTGGATAGCGGGGGTGTCCCCTACGAGCAGTACTTC

d_call: -
j_call: TRBJ1-1
clone_size: -
v_call: TRBV18
cdr3_aa: CASSPPPTRTYAEAFF
cdr3_nt: TGTGCCAGCTCACCTCCACCGACAAGAACATATGCTGAAGCTTTCTTT

d_call: -
j_call: TRBJ1-2
clone_size: -
v_call: TRBV12-5
cdr3_aa: CASGWSGGNYGYTF
cdr3_nt: TGTGCTAGTGGTTGGTCGGGGGGGAACTATGGCTACACCTTC

d_call: -
j_call: TRBJ1-2
clone_size: -
v_call: TRBV2
cdr3_aa: CASSENPAADAYGYTF
cdr3_nt: TGTGCCAGCAGTGAGAATCCCGCGGCAGATGCCTATGGCTACACCTTC

d_call: TRBD2
j_call: TRBJ2-1
clone_size: -
v_call: TRBV6-1
cdr3_aa: CASSEAPGTSGDEQFF
cdr3_nt: TGTGCCAGCAGTGAAGCACCAGGGACTAGCGGGGATGAGCAGTTCTTC

d_call: -
j_call: TRBJ1-5
clone_size: -
v_call: TRBV6-2/TRBV6-3
cdr3_aa: CASSYEGLGNQPQHF
cdr3_nt: TGTGCCAGCAGTTACGAAGGACTAGGCAATCAGCCCCAGCATTTT

d_call: -
j_call: TRBJ1-1
clone_size: few
v_call: TRBV2
cdr3_aa: CASFLLRGTEAFF
cdr3_nt: TGTGCCAGCTTCTTGCTGAGGGGGACTGAAGCTTTCTTT

d_call: -
j_call: TRBJ1-5
clone_size: -
v_call: TRBV19
cdr3_aa: CASTSGDQPQHF
cdr3_nt: TGTGCCAGTACCTCAGGGGATCAGCCCCAGCATTTT

d_call: -
j_call: TRBJ1-6
clone_size: -
v_call: TRBV19
cdr3_aa: CASSIVGGSYNSPLHF
cdr3_nt: TGTGCCAGTAGTATAGTCGGGGGCTCCTATAATTCACCCCTCCACTTT

d_call: -
j_call: TRBJ1-4
clone_size: -
v_call: TRBV18
cdr3_aa: CASSPPGGGEKLFF
cdr3_nt: TGTGCCAGCTCACCACCGGGAGGGGGTGAAAAACTGTTTTTT

d_call: TRBD1
j_call: TRBJ1-2
clone_size: -
v_call: TRBV7-9
cdr3_aa: CASSLVGGQRGYTF
cdr3_nt: TGTGCCAGCAGCTTAGTAGGGGGCCAACGGGGCTACACCTTC

d_call: -
j_call: TRBJ1-1
clone_size: once
v_call: TRBV6-6
cdr3_aa: CASRPEINTEAFF
cdr3_nt: TGTGCCAGCAGACCCGAGATTAACACTGAAGCTTTCTTT

d_call: TRBD1
j_call: TRBJ2-3
clone_size: -
v_call: TRBV27
cdr3_aa: CASSPPATGVKYF
cdr3_nt: TGTGCCAGCAGTCCCCCAGCGACAGGGGTGAAGTATTTT

d_call: -
j_call: TRBJ2-5
clone_size: -
v_call: TRBV29-1
cdr3_aa: CSVDRLLRETQYF
cdr3_nt: TGCAGCGTTGATAGACTCTTACGGGAGACCCAGTACTTC

d_call: TRBD1
j_call: TRBJ1-5
clone_size: -
v_call: TRBV6-2/TRBV6-3
cdr3_aa: CASSYSGQGGNQPQHF
cdr3_nt: TGTGCCAGCAGTTACTCGGGACAGGGGGGGAATCAGCCCCAGCATTTT

d_call: -
j_call: TRBJ2-7
clone_size: -
v_call: TRBV19
cdr3_aa: CASSMFRGDEQYF
cdr3_nt: TGTGCCAGTAGTATGTTTAGGGGCGACGAGCAGTACTTC

d_call: TRBD2
j_call: TRBJ2-1
clone_size: -
v_call: TRBV11-2
cdr3_aa: CASSYGTSGGDEQFF
cdr3_nt: TGTGCCAGCAGCTATGGGACTAGCGGGGGGGATGAGCAGTTCTTC

d_call: TRBD1
j_call: TRBJ1-5
clone_size: -
v_call: TRBV11-2
cdr3_aa: CASSLGTGSGQPQHF
cdr3_nt: TGTGCCAGCAGCTTAGGGACAGGTTCGGGGCAGCCCCAGCATTTT

d_call: TRBD2
j_call: TRBJ2-5
clone_size: many
v_call: TRBV7-9
cdr3_aa: CASSLTSGGAGKTQYF
cdr3_nt: TGTGCCAGCAGCTTGACTAGCGGGGGGGCCGGGAAGACCCAGTACTTC

d_call: -
j_call: TRBJ2-2
clone_size: few
v_call: TRBV10-3
cdr3_aa: CAITPGLQNTGELFF
cdr3_nt: TGTGCCATCACCCCGGGACTCCAGAACACCGGGGAGCTGTTTTTT

d_call: TRBD2
j_call: TRBJ2-3
clone_size: -
v_call: TRBV4-3
cdr3_aa: CASSRGGQTDTQYF
cdr3_nt: TGCGCCAGCAGCCGCGGGGGGCAGACAGATACGCAGTATTTT

d_call: -
j_call: TRBJ2-1
clone_size: -
v_call: TRBV7-3
cdr3_aa: CASSRGQMGTYNEQFF
cdr3_nt: TGTGCCAGCAGCCGCGGACAGATGGGGACCTACAATGAGCAGTTCTTC

d_call: -
j_call: TRBJ1-2
clone_size: -
v_call: TRBV5-1
cdr3_aa: CASSPRGTSLGGYTF
cdr3_nt: TGCGCCAGCAGCCCAAGAGGGACATCCCTGGGAGGCTACACCTTC

d_call: -
j_call: TRBJ1-5
clone_size: -
v_call: TRBV11-1
cdr3_aa: CASSLFRDQPQHF
cdr3_nt: TGTGCCAGCAGCTTATTCAGGGATCAGCCCCAGCATTTT

d_call: TRBD1
j_call: TRBJ2-7
clone_size: -
v_call: TRBV9
cdr3_aa: CASSLGGGGQGIWEQYF
cdr3_nt: TGTGCCAGCAGCCTCGGTGGGGGGGGACAGGGAATATGGGAGCAGTACTTC

d_call: -
j_call: TRBJ1-4
clone_size: -
v_call: TRBV12-3/TRBV12-4
cdr3_aa: CASSFWGRGKLFF
cdr3_nt: TGTGCCAGCAGTTTTTGGGGTCGGGGGAAACTGTTTTTT

d_call: -
j_call: TRBJ2-7
clone_size: -
v_call: TRBV14
cdr3_aa: CASSQVSGAYEQYF
cdr3_nt: TGTGCCAGCAGCCAAGTATCAGGGGCCTACGAGCAGTACTTC

d_call: TRBD2
j_call: TRBJ2-7
clone_size: -
v_call: TRBV30
cdr3_aa: CAWSVLGPRRGDGTSYEQYF
cdr3_nt: TGTGCCTGGAGTGTACTAGGCCCCAGGCGCGGAGATGGGACTAGCTACGAGCAGTACTTC

d_call: TRBD2
j_call: TRBJ2-3
clone_size: -
v_call: TRBV13
cdr3_aa: CASSFWSSGEADTQYF
cdr3_nt: TGTGCCAGCAGCTTCTGGTCTAGCGGGGAGGCGGATACGCAGTATTTT

d_call: TRBD1
j_call: TRBJ2-7
clone_size: -
v_call: TRBV7-9
cdr3_aa: CASSLVIGQVGEQYF
cdr3_nt: TGTGCCAGCAGCTTAGTCATTGGACAGGTCGGCGAGCAGTACTTC

d_call: -
j_call: TRBJ2-3
clone_size: -
v_call: TRBV9
cdr3_aa: CASSGLGGTDTQYF
cdr3_nt: TGTGCCAGCAGCGGGCTAGGTGGGACAGATACGCAGTATTTT

d_call: -
j_call: TRBJ2-7
clone_size: -
v_call: TRBV27
cdr3_aa: CASSSGVRRYEQYF
cdr3_nt: TGTGCCAGCAGTTCCGGGGTTCGACGCTACGAGCAGTACTTC

d_call: TRBD1
j_call: TRBJ1-5
clone_size: -
v_call: TRBV6-5
cdr3_aa: CASSQPGQGEHF
cdr3_nt: TGTGCCAGCAGTCAACCGGGACAGGGCGAGCATTTT

d_call: -
j_call: TRBJ1-1
clone_size: -
v_call: TRBV19
cdr3_aa: CASSRKGGAEAFF
cdr3_nt: TGTGCCAGTAGTAGGAAGGGGGGGGCCGAAGCTTTCTTT

d_call: TRBD1
j_call: TRBJ2-7
clone_size: -
v_call: TRBV18
cdr3_aa: CASSPPFGQGYEQYF
cdr3_nt: TGTGCCAGCTCACCACCTTTCGGACAGGGCTACGAGCAGTACTTC

d_call: -
j_call: TRBJ1-5
clone_size: -
v_call: TRBV7-2
cdr3_aa: CASSLEGDQPQHF
cdr3_nt: TGTGCCAGCAGCTTAGAGGGAGATCAGCCCCAGCATTTT

d_call: TRBD2
j_call: TRBJ2-5
clone_size: -
v_call: TRBV24-1
cdr3_aa: CATSDFGLAGEQETQYF
cdr3_nt: TGTGCCACCAGTGATTTCGGACTAGCGGGGGAACAAGAGACCCAGTACTTC

d_call: TRBD1
j_call: TRBJ1-1
clone_size: -
v_call: TRBV4-2
cdr3_aa: CASSQDLRGRTEAFF
cdr3_nt: TGTGCCAGCAGCCAAGATCTGAGGGGGCGAACTGAAGCTTTCTTT

d_call: TRBD1
j_call: TRBJ1-1
clone_size: -
v_call: TRBV12-3/TRBV12-4
cdr3_aa: CASSRQGGEAFF
cdr3_nt: TGTGCCAGCAGTCGACAGGGCGGGGAGGCTTTCTTT

d_call: -
j_call: TRBJ2-3
clone_size: -
v_call: TRBV13
cdr3_aa: CASSLGWGPTGDTQYF
cdr3_nt: TGTGCCAGCAGCTTAGGCTGGGGGCCAACCGGGGATACGCAGTATTTT

d_call: -
j_call: TRBJ2-5
clone_size: -
v_call: TRBV9
cdr3_aa: CASSVEGGAGQETQYF
cdr3_nt: TGTGCCAGCAGCGTAGAAGGGGGGGCCGGACAAGAGACCCAGTACTTC

d_call: TRBD1
j_call: TRBJ2-1
clone_size: -
v_call: TRBV10-1
cdr3_aa: CASSRTGKSYNEQFF
cdr3_nt: TGCGCCAGCAGCCGGACAGGGAAGTCCTACAATGAGCAGTTCTTC

d_call: TRBD1
j_call: TRBJ1-4
clone_size: -
v_call: TRBV5-1
cdr3_aa: CASRPTGDATNEKLFF
cdr3_nt: TGCGCCAGCAGGCCTACAGGGGATGCAACTAATGAAAAACTGTTTTTT

d_call: TRBD1
j_call: TRBJ2-2
clone_size: once
v_call: TRBV7-2
cdr3_aa: CASSFRQGAGAGELFF
cdr3_nt: TGTGCCAGCAGCTTTCGCCAGGGGGCAGGGGCCGGGGAGCTGTTTTTT

d_call: TRBD2
j_call: TRBJ2-3
clone_size: -
v_call: TRBV7-7
cdr3_aa: CASSRGDPTDTQYF
cdr3_nt: TGTGCCAGCTCCCGGGGGGACCCCACAGATACGCAGTATTTT

d_call: TRBD1
j_call: TRBJ2-7
clone_size: -
v_call: TRBV6-5
cdr3_aa: CASSYSSRGGLYEQYF
cdr3_nt: TGTGCCAGCAGTTACTCGAGTAGAGGGGGCCTCTACGAGCAGTACTTC

d_call: -
j_call: TRBJ1-1
clone_size: -
v_call: TRBV2
cdr3_aa: CASSEQGKNTEAFF
cdr3_nt: TGTGCCAGCAGTGAACAGGGGAAGAACACTGAAGCTTTCTTT

d_call: -
j_call: TRBJ1-2
clone_size: -
v_call: TRBV5-1
cdr3_aa: CASSLSRGVYGYTF
cdr3_nt: TGCGCCAGCAGCTTGTCGCGGGGGGTCTATGGCTACACCTTC

d_call: TRBD1
j_call: TRBJ1-4
clone_size: -
v_call: TRBV11-2
cdr3_aa: CASSLLWQGATNEKLFF
cdr3_nt: TGTGCCAGCAGCTTATTATGGCAGGGGGCAACTAATGAAAAACTGTTTTTT